This TCR beta chain was sequenced in a study of shared clonotypes between healthy human individuals. Across the study: The study enrolled two women and three men aged 18 to 49.

The deep-level immunoSEQ assay was used. Profiled with immunoSEQ multiplex PCR; TCRdb holds only in-frame clones, not every one. The sample has about 480,000 clones; about four fifths are singletons. Whole-study findings and limits: Sample collection involved blood only; tissue repertoires are likely different.

This CDR3 has 15 residues. With 1 base removed from V and 1 base from J, the gap between germline ends came to 8 bases. Germline assignment: CDR1 SGHTA and CDR2 FQGNSA. Within Nashville, Tennessee resided all donors, each a Caucasian adult. Concerning this clone: Its cognate antigen is unknown.

Sequencing was done on a sample of PBMCs. This sequence was found in a woman in her 40s in good health. Some clones in this sample may be carry-over from other donors' samples. The chain uses TRBV7-2 and TRBJ1-5, with D maybe TRBD1 (5 bases). The CDR3 coding sequence is TGTGCCAGCAGCTTAGGCAGACAGAGCAATCAGCCCCAGCATTTT. This translates into CASSLGRQSNQPQHF.